This paragraph covers one T cell receptor (beta chain) sequence. Its cognate antigen is unknown. Germline V gives CDR1 SEHNR, CDR2 FQNEAQ (reference sequence). CDR3 size: 13 residues. V lost 7 bases to trimming and J lost 4 bases; unmatched junction nucleotides: 3. These data come from a study of cytomegalovirus exposure and HLA in healthy donors. General study points: The authors later linked a missense DCLRE1C variant to TCR beta V- and J-gene trimming.

PCR employed 60 Vbeta and 13 Jbeta primers. Repertoires were generated with immunoSEQ multiplex PCR, while TCRdb's copy carries only in-frame clones and drops some. The sample lists over 150,000 clones; 82% were seen once. Input material: PBMCs. This TCR was recovered from a boy between 2 and 15 years old in good health and CMV-seronegative. The genes are TRBV7-9 and TRBJ2-2, with 7 nucleotides matching TRBD1. This CDR3 is CASTGQSTGELFF. The DNA of the CDR3 is TGTGCCAGCACGGGACAGTCCACCGGGGAGCTGTTTTTT.